This is a list of T cell receptor beta chains from one sample in a study of T cells in Graves' hyperthyroidism and ophthalmopathy. TCRdb called the multiplex PCR reads again in MiXCR, with one record for every CDR3 protein. Among approximately 360,000 distinct CDR3 sequences listed, about 25% were seen once. The source material was blood. The source of these receptors is a man aged 50 to 59 with Graves' hyperthyroidism. The CDR3 runs from the conserved cysteine through the conserved F or W. D genes are given only for firm matches. Only some rows state a clone size, as once, few, many or a class for expanded clones.

>-|few|TRBV29-1|TRBJ2-5
CSVPPGVGNQETQYF
TGCAGCGTTCCCCCAGGGGTGGGGAACCAAGAGACCCAGTACTTC
>TRBD2|many|TRBV28|TRBJ2-7
CASSSGGRRAYEQYF
TGTGCCAGCAGTTCCGGGGGGAGGAGGGCCTACGAGCAGTACTTC
>-|-|TRBV20-1|TRBJ2-2
CSVDKGSNTGELFF
TGCAGTGTAGATAAAGGGTCGAACACCGGGGAGCTGTTTTTT
>-|few|TRBV6-2/TRBV6-3|TRBJ1-2
CASSEPALGLSFLGYTF
TGTGCCAGCAGTGAGCCGGCGTTAGGACTGTCGTTCTTGGGATACACCTTC
>-|many|TRBV11-2|TRBJ2-3
CASSLTAELGRTDTQYF
TGTGCCAGCAGCTTAACGGCGGAGCTAGGCCGCACAGATACGCAGTATTTT
>-|-|TRBV25-1|TRBJ2-1
CASISGTKYNEQFF
TGTGCCAGCATATCGGGGACGAAATACAATGAGCAGTTCTTC
>TRBD1|few|TRBV5-4|TRBJ2-7
CASSLGQGSTYEQYF
TGTGCCAGCAGCTTGGGACAGGGGAGTACCTACGAGCAGTACTTC
>TRBD2|many|TRBV7-3|TRBJ2-1
CASSLTSGRNEQFF
TGTGCCAGCAGCTTAACTAGCGGGCGTAACGAGCAGTTCTTC
>TRBD2|-|TRBV19|TRBJ2-2
CASSTGTSDGRGELFF
TGTGCCAGTAGTACCGGGACTAGCGATGGGAGAGGGGAGCTGTTTTTT
>-|many|TRBV6-1|TRBJ2-7
CASSEAGRLYEQYF
TGTGCCAGCAGTGAAGCGGGACGGCTCTACGAGCAGTACTTC
>TRBD2|-|TRBV3-1|TRBJ2-5
CASSARPGRQETQYF
TGTGCCAGCAGCGCCCGGCCCGGGAGGCAAGAGACCCAGTACTTC
>-|few|TRBV7-2|TRBJ2-7
CASSLGFGRAYEQYF
TGTGCCAGCAGCTTGGGGTTCGGCAGGGCCTACGAGCAGTACTTC